Below are 2 T cell receptor beta chains sequenced from a single sample in a study of early T cells in non-severe SARS-CoV-2 infection. TCRdb analysed the 5' RACE reads with MiXCR anew, one entry per CDR3 protein. The top ten clones hold just under 6.5% of a sample with some 18,000 distinct CDR3 sequences, roughly 6.1% of them seen once. Sequencing was done on a sample of whole blood. Receptor source: an adult who was a healthcare worker with PCR-confirmed SARS-CoV-2 infection or an uninfected control (not recorded which).

At least ten counts were recorded for this clonotype. The gene calls are TRBV24-1 and TRBJ2-7; 10 bases are shared with TRBD1. Germline values: CDR1 KGHDR, CDR2 SFDVKD. Trimming at V came to 4 bases and at J to 6 bases, leaving 5 bases not matched to a gene. This CDR3 comprises 14 residues. CDR3 bases: TGTGCCACCAGTGAGCCCGGGACAGGGGCCGAGCAGTACTTC. Amino acids: CATSEPGTGAEQYF.

This clonotype was counted ten times or more. The chain recombines TRBV27 with TRBJ2-7; D could derive from TRBD1 or TRBD2 (5 bases each). The V gene's germline CDR1 is MNHEY and CDR2 SMNVEV (reference sequence). V dropped 4 bases and J dropped 5 bases, with 15 bases sitting between them. The CDR3 contains 14 residues. CDR3 nucleotides: TGTGCCAGCAGTTCGGGGCAGGGAATGCACGAGCAGTACTTC. The encoded protein is CASSSGQGMHEQYF.